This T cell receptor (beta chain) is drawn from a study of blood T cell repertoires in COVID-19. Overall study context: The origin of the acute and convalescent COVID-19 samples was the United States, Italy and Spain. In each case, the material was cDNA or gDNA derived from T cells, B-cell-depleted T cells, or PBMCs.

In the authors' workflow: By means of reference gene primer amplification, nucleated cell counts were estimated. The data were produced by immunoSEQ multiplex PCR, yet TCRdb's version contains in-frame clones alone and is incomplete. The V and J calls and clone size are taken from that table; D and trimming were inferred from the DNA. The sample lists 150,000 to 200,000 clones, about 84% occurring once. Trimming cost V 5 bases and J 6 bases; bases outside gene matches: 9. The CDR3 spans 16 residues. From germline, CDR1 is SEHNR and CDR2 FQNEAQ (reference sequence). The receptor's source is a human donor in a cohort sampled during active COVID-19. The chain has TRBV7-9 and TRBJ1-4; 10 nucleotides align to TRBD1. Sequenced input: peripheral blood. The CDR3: CASSNQAGTGDEKLFF. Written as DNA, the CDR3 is TGTGCCAGCAGCAACCAGGCCGGGACAGGGGATGAAAAACTGTTTTTT.